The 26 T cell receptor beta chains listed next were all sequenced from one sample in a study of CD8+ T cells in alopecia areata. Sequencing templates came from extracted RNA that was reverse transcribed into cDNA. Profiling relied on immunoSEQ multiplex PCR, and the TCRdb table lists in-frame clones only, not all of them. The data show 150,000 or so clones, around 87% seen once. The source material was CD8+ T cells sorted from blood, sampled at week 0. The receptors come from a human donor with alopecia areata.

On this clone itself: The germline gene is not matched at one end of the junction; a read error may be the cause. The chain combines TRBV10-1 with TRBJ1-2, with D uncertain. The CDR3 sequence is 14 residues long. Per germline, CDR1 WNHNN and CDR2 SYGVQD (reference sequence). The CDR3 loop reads CASGPAGAKYGYTF. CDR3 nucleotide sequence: TGCGCCAGCGGGCCCGCAGGAGCTAAATATGGCTACACCTTC.

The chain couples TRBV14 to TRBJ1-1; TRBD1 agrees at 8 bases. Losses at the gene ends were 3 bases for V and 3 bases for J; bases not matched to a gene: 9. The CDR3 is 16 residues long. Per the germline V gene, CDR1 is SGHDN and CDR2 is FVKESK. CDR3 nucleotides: TGTGCCAGCAGCCAGGAGACAGGGGTATGGGACACTGAAGCTTTCTTT. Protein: CASSQETGVWDTEAFF.

The CDR3 DNA is TGTGCCAGCAGCTTAAGTTCGGGGATCGATGAGCAGTTCTTC. Translation: CASSLSSGIDEQFF. The chain recombines TRBV7-9 with TRBJ2-1, with D perhaps TRBD2 (5 bases). CDR3 length: 14 amino acids. Germline values: CDR1 SEHNR, CDR2 FQNEAQ (reference sequence). V was clipped by 2 bases and J by 8 bases, with 13 bases between them. The whole variable domain, remainder taken from reference TRBV7-9 and TRBJ2-1, is DTGVSQNPRHKITKRGQNVTFRCDPISEHNRLYWYRQTLGQGPEFLTYFQNEAQLEKSRLLSDRFSAERPKGSFSTLEIQRTEQGDSAMYLCASSLSSGIDEQFFGPGTRLTVL.

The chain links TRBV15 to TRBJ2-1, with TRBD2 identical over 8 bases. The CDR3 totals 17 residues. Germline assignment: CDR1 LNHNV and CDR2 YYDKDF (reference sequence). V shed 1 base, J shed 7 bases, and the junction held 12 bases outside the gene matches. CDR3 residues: CATSRVHQAGGLNEQFF. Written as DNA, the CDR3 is TGTGCCACCAGCAGAGTCCATCAGGCGGGAGGATTAAATGAGCAGTTCTTC.

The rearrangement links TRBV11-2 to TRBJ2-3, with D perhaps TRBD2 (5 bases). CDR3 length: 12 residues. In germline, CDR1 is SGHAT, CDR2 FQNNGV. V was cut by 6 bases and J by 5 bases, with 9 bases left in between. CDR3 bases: TGTGCCAGCAGAGCTAGCTTAGATACGCAGTATTTT. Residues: CASRASLDTQYF.

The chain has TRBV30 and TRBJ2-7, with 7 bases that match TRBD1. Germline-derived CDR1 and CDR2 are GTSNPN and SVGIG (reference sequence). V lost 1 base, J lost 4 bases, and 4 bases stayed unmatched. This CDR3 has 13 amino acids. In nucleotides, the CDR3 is TGTGCCTGGAGTGACAGGGGAGTTTACGAGCAGTACTTC. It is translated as CAWSDRGVYEQYF.

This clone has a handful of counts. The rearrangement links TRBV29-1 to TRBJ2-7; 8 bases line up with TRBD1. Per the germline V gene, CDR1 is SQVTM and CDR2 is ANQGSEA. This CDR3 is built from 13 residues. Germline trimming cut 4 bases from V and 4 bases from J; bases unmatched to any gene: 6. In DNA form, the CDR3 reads TGCAGCGTTGCACAGGGGGGAAGTTACGAGCAGTACTTC. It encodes CSVAQGGSYEQYF.

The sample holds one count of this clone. The CDR3 here is CAWTEGLADYEQYF. The CDR3 DNA is TGTGCCTGGACAGAAGGACTAGCGGACTACGAGCAGTACTTC. This chain uses TRBV30 with TRBJ2-5, with 10 bases fitting TRBD2. The J call is uncertain, as TRBJ2-7 better fits the DNA end. From germline, CDR1 is GTSNPN and CDR2 SVGIG (reference sequence). This CDR3 has 14 residues.

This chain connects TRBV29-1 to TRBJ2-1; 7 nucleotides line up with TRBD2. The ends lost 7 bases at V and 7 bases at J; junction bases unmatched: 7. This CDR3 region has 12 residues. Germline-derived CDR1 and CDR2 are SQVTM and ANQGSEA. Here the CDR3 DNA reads TGCAGCGCGGCGGGAGACTGGAATGAGCAGTTCTTC. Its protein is CSAAGDWNEQFF.

This CDR3 reads CASSTTGFYGYTF. Written as DNA, the CDR3 is TGTGCCAGCAGCACGACAGGGTTCTATGGCTACACCTTC. V and J are TRBV7-9 and TRBJ1-2; 7 bases line up with TRBD1. Unmatched junction bases numbered 4, after V lost 5 bases and J lost 4 bases. The CDR3 runs 13 residues. Germline CDR1 is SEHNR and CDR2 is FQNEAQ (reference sequence).

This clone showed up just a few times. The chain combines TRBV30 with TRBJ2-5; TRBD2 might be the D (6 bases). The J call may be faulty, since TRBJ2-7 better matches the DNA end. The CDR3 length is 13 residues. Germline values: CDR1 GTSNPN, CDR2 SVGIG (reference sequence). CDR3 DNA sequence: TGTGCCTGGACCAACGGGAGCCATTACGAGCAGTACTTC. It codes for CAWTNGSHYEQYF.

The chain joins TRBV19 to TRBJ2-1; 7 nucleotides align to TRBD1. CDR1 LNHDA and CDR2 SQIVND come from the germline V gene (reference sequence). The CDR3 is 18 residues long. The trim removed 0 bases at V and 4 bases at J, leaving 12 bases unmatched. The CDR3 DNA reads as TGTGCCAGTAGTATAGATCGTCGGCAGGGGGTGGTGTACAATGAGCAGTTCTTC. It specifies CASSIDRRQGVVYNEQFF.

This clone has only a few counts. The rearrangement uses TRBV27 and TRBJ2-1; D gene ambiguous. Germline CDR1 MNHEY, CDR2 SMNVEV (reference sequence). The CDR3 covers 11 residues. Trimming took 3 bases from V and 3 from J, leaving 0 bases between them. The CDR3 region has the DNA TGTGCCAGCAGTTTCTACAATGAGCAGTTCTTC. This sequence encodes CASSFYNEQFF.

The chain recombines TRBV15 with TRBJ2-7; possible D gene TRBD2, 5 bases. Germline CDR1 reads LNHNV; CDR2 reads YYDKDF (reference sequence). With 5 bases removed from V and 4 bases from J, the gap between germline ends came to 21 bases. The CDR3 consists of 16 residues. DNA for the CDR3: TGTGCCACCAGCTTTTCCCCTACTGCGGGCTTTTACGAGCAGTACTTC. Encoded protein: CATSFSPTAGFYEQYF. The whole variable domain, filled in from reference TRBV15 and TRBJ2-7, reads DAMVIQNPRYQVTQFGKPVTLSCSQTLNHNVMYWYQQKSSQAPKLLFHYYDKDFNNEADTPDNFQSRRPNTSFCFLDIRSPGLGDTAMYLCATSFSPTAGFYEQYFGPGTRLTVT.

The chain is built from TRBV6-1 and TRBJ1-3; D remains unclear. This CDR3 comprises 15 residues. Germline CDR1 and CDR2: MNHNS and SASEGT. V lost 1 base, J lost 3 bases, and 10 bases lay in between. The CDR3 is CASSEDTYLGNTIYF. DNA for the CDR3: TGTGCCAGCAGTGAAGACACTTACCTTGGAAACACCATATATTTT.

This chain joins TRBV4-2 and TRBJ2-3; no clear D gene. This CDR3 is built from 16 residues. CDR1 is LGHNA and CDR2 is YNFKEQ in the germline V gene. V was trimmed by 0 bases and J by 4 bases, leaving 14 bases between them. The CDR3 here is CASSQDRRSTPDTQYF. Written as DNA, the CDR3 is TGTGCCAGCAGCCAAGATCGACGGAGTACTCCAGATACGCAGTATTTT.

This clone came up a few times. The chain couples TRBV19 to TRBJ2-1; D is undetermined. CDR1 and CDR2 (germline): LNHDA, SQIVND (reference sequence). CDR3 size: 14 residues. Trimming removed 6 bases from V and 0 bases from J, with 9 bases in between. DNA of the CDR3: TGTGCCAGTAGCCCCCTCGGCTCCTACAATGAGCAGTTCTTC. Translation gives CASSPLGSYNEQFF.

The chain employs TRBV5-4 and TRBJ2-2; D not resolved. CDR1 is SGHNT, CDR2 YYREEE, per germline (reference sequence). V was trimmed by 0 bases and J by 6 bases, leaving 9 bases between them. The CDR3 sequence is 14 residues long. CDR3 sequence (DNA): TGTGCCAGCAGCTTGGGGCCGTCCCCCGGGGAGCTGTTTTTT. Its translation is CASSLGPSPGELFF.

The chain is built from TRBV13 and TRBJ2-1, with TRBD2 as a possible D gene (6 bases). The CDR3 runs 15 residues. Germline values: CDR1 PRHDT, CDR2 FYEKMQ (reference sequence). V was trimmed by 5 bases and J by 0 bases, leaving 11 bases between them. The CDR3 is CASSSRDFSYNEQFF. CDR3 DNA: TGTGCCAGCAGCAGCCGGGACTTCTCCTACAATGAGCAGTTCTTC.

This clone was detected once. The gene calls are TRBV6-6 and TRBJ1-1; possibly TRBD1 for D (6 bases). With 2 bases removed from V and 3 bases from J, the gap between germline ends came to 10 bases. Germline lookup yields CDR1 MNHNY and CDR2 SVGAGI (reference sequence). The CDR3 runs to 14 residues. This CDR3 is CASSYTQGHTEAFF. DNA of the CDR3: TGTGCCAGCAGTTACACCCAGGGGCACACTGAAGCTTTCTTT.

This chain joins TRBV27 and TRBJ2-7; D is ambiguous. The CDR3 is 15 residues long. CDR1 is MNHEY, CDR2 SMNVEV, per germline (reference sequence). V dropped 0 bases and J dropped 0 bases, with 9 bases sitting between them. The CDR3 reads CASSLSIDFSYEQYF. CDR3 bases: TGTGCCAGCAGTTTATCGATCGATTTCTCCTACGAGCAGTACTTC.

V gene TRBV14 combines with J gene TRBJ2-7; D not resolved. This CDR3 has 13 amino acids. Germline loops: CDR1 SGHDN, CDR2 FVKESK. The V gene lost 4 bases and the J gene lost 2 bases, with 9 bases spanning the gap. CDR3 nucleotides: TGTGCCAGCAGCCCTATGACCCCCTACGAGCAGTACTTC. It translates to CASSPMTPYEQYF.

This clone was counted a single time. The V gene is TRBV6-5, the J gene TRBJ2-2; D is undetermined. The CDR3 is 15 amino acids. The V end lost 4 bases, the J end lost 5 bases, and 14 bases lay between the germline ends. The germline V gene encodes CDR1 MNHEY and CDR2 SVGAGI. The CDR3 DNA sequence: TGTGCCAGCAGTTCCTTTGGTAGACCTACCGGGGAGCTGTTTTTT. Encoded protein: CASSSFGRPTGELFF.

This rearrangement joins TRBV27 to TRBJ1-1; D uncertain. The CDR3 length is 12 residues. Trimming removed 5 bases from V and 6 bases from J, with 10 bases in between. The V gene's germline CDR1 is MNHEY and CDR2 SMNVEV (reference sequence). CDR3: CASSPGLSEAFF. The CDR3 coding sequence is TGTGCCAGCAGTCCGGGCCTGTCTGAAGCTTTCTTT.

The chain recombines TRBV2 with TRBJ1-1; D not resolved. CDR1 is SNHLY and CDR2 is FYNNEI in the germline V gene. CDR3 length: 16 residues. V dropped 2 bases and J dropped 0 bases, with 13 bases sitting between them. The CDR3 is CASSEQAGSLNTEAFF. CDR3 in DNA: TGTGCCAGCAGTGAACAGGCAGGCTCTCTGAACACTGAAGCTTTCTTT.

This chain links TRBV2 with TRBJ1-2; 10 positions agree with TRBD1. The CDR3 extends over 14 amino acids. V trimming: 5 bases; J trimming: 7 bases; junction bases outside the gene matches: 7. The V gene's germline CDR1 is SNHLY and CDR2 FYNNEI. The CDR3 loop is CASSTGTGVGGYTF. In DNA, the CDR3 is TGTGCCAGCAGTACCGGGACAGGGGTTGGTGGCTACACCTTC.